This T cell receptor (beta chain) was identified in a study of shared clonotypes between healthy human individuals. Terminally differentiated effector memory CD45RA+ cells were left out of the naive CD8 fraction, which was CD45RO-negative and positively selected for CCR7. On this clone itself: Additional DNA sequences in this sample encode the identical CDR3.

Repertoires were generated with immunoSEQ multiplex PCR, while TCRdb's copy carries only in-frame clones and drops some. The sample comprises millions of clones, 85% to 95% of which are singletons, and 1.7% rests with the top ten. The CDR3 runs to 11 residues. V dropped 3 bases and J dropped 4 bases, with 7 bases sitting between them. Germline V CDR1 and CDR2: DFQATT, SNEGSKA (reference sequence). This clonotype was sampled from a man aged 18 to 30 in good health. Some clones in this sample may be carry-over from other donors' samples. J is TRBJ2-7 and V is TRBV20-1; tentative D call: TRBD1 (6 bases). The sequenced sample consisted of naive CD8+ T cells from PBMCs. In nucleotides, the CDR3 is TGCAGTGCTAGGCAGGGGTACGAGCAGTACTTC. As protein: CSARQGYEQYF.